The source of this T cell receptor (beta chain) is a study of cytomegalovirus exposure and HLA in healthy donors. Findings and caveats of the study: Later analysis reportedly placed an Asian-associated ancestry cluster below the approximately 700-donor mean in N-insertions.

This clone was detected once. Antigen specificity is unknown. The PCR ran on 60 Vbeta and 13 Jbeta primers. Sequenced by immunoSEQ multiplex PCR; TCRdb stores in-frame clones only, minus some. This table holds 100,000 to 150,000 clones, 80% found once. The source of this sequence is a man aged 30-40 years in good health and CMV-seronegative. Sequencing was performed on PBMCs.

This CDR3 reads CASSQEQGVGYEQYF. The CDR3 nucleotides are TGCGCCAGCAGCCAAGAGCAGGGGGTAGGCTACGAGCAGTACTTC. The chain employs TRBV4-3 and TRBJ2-7, with 7 bases lining up with TRBD1. The V and J ends lost 0 bases and 3 bases, in that order; junction bases with no gene match: 5. Germline values: CDR1 LGHNA, CDR2 YSLEER. This CDR3 is 15 amino acids long.